The rows below give T cell receptor beta chains drawn from one sample of a study of T cells in tuberculosis. Clones were read by immunoSEQ multiplex PCR, and TCRdb kept only the in-frame ones, dropping some. The repertoire includes approximately 59,000 clones, over 75% of them detected once, and 20% to 25% sits in the top ten. Source material: CD1b-GMM tetramer-negative cells sorted from PBMCs. The receptors come from an adult woman with latent tuberculosis. Both conserved end residues are part of each CDR3. A D gene is named only where the DNA matches it firmly. The listing skips clone size in some rows; elsewhere it reads once, few, many or a size class.

clone_size: .; j_call: TRBJ2-1; d_call: .; v_call: TRBV7-3; cdr3_nt: TGTGCCAGCAGCCCGGTCGGGGGTAATGAGCAGTTCTTC; cdr3_aa: CASSPVGGNEQFF
clone_size: .; j_call: TRBJ1-5; d_call: .; v_call: TRBV18; cdr3_nt: TGTGCCAGCTCACCAGGGGAGAGCAATCAGCCCCAGCATTTT; cdr3_aa: CASSPGESNQPQHF
clone_size: .; j_call: TRBJ2-1; d_call: TRBD2; v_call: TRBV4-1; cdr3_nt: TGCGCCAGCAGCTACAGCGGGGGGTACAATGAGCAGTTCTTC; cdr3_aa: CASSYSGGYNEQFF
clone_size: .; j_call: TRBJ2-1; d_call: TRBD2; v_call: TRBV6-5; cdr3_nt: TGTGCCAGCAGTCCCGGGACTAGCGGGAGTAATGAGCAGTTCTTC; cdr3_aa: CASSPGTSGSNEQFF
clone_size: once; j_call: TRBJ1-4; d_call: .; v_call: TRBV29-1; cdr3_nt: TGCAGCGTTGAAAACAGTCGTGAAAAACTGTTTTTT; cdr3_aa: CSVENSREKLFF
clone_size: few; j_call: TRBJ2-7; d_call: TRBD1; v_call: TRBV7-2; cdr3_nt: TGTGCCAGCAGCATTGGACAGGGGGCGGTTAGTTACGAGCAGTACTTC; cdr3_aa: CASSIGQGAVSYEQYF
clone_size: .; j_call: TRBJ2-1; d_call: TRBD1; v_call: TRBV7-3; cdr3_nt: TGTGCCAGCAGCACATCCGGGACAGGGCCTGAGCAGTTCTTC; cdr3_aa: CASSTSGTGPEQFF
clone_size: .; j_call: TRBJ2-1; d_call: TRBD1; v_call: TRBV6-6; cdr3_nt: TGTGCCAGCAGTGACAATACCGGGACAGCTGAGCAGTTCTTC; cdr3_aa: CASSDNTGTAEQFF
clone_size: few; j_call: TRBJ1-1; d_call: .; v_call: TRBV2; cdr3_nt: TGTTCGAGTCAGGTAAACACTGAAGCTTTCTTT; cdr3_aa: CSSQVNTEAFF
clone_size: .; j_call: TRBJ2-7; d_call: .; v_call: TRBV29-1; cdr3_nt: TGCAGCGCCGCGGACAGCTACGAGCAGTACTTC; cdr3_aa: CSAADSYEQYF
clone_size: .; j_call: TRBJ1-2; d_call: .; v_call: TRBV6-5; cdr3_nt: TGTGCCAGCAGGAAAACAGGGAACTATGGCTACACCTTC; cdr3_aa: CASRKTGNYGYTF
clone_size: .; j_call: TRBJ2-1; d_call: .; v_call: TRBV6-5; cdr3_nt: TGTGCCAGTTGGACAGGGAGGGACAATGAGCAGTTCTTC; cdr3_aa: CASWTGRDNEQFF